The clone carrying this T cell receptor (beta chain) was recorded a few times. Individual cDNA molecules carried attached unique molecular identifiers. A single record per CDR3 protein comes from TCRdb applying MiXCR to the 5' RACE reads. This table has some 61,000 distinct CDR3 sequences, approximately 13% appearing once. The germline gives CDR1 SGHRS, CDR2 YFSETQ. The ends lost 4 bases at V and 5 bases at J; junction bases unmatched: 5. This CDR3 is 13 amino acids long. This record belongs to a study of early T cells in non-severe SARS-CoV-2 infection. The chain links TRBV5-1 to TRBJ2-5; 7 bases fit TRBD1. Material: whole blood. This TCR was sampled from an adult who was a healthcare worker with PCR-confirmed SARS-CoV-2 infection or an uninfected control (not recorded which). In DNA form, the CDR3 reads TGCGCCAGCAGCATCCCGACAGGGGAGACCCAGTACTTC. The encoded protein is CASSIPTGETQYF.